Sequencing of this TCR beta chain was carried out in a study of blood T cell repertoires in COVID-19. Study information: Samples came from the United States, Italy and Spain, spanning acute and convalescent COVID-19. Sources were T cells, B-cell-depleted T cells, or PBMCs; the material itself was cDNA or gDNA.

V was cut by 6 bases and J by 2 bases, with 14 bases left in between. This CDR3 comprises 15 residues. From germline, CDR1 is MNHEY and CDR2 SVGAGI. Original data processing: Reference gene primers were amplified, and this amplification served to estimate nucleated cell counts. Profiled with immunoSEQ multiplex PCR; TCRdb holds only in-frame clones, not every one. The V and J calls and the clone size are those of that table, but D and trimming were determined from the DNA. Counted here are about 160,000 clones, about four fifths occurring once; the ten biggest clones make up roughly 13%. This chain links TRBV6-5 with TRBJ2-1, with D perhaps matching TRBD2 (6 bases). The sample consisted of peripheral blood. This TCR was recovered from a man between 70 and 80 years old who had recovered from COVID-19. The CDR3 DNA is TGTGCCAGCAGGTTCATTAGCGGAGCCTACAATGAGCAGTTCTTC. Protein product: CASRFISGAYNEQFF.